This TCR beta chain was recorded in a study of blood T cell repertoires in COVID-19. Study as a whole: Donors in the United States, Italy and Spain gave samples during acute or convalescent COVID-19.

TCRdb's table, derived via immunoSEQ multiplex PCR, lists solely in-frame clones and lacks some. The sample has tens of thousands of clones, around four fifths seen once. This clone was observed a single time. CDR3 length: 15 residues. Germline CDR1 and CDR2: SQVTM and ANQGSEA. The V segment lost 7 bases and the J segment 6 bases; nucleotides outside the gene matches: 15. The chain links TRBV29-1 to TRBJ2-1, with 7 bases identical to TRBD2. The sequencing sample was made of peripheral blood. This TCR was sampled from a middle-aged man with active COVID-19. CDR3 loop: CSGVTVLAILNEQFF. Here the CDR3 DNA reads TGCAGCGGGGTAACAGTACTAGCGATCCTCAATGAGCAGTTCTTC.